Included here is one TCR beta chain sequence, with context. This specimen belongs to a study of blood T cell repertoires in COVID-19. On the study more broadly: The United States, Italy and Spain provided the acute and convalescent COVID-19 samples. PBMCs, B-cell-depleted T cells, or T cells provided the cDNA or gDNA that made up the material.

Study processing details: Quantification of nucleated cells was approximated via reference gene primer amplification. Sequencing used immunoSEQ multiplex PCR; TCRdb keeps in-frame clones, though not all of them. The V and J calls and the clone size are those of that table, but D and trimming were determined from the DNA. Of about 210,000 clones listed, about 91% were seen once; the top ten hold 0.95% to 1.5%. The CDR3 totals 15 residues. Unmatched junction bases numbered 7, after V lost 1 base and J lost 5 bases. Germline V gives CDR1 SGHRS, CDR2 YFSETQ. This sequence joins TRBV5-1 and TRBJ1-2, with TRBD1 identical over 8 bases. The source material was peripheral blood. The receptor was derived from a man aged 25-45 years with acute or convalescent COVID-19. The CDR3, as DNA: TGCGCCAGCAGCTTGACGGACAGGGAGAGGTATGGCTACACCTTC. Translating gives CASSLTDRERYGYTF.